This record looks at one TCR beta chain sequence and its context. Its antigen is not known. A patient was excluded if there was uncontrolled infection, other autoimmune disease, pregnancy or lactation. Diagnosis rested on symptoms, serum thyroxine and TRAb, thyroid ultrasound, and orbital computed tomography. This sample holds PBMCs from around 9.9 ml fresh peripheral blood. J lost 12 bases, V lost 1 base, and 9 bases had no gene match. From germline, CDR1 is SGHTA and CDR2 FQGTGA. The CDR3 has 14 residues. The data originate from a study of T cells in Graves' hyperthyroidism and ophthalmopathy. Regarding the study as a whole: Appearing also in blood were most of the thyroid clonotypes expanded above 0.001.

There were TCR beta CDR3 regions amplified from RNA transcripts. The study used the HTBI primer set for a first-round RT-PCR of the TCR CDR3. TCRdb called the multiplex PCR reads again in MiXCR, with one record for every CDR3 protein. This table has about 720,000 distinct CDR3 sequences, about a sixth appearing once. The specimen was blood. The chain has TRBV7-3 and TRBJ2-3, with 8 bases identical to TRBD2. This receptor was identified in a man aged 18 to 35 with Graves' hyperthyroidism. Here the CDR3 reads CASSLSLASGPQYF. The CDR3 DNA sequence: TGTGCCAGCAGCTTAAGTTTAGCTAGCGGGCCACAGTATTTT.